This T cell receptor beta chain was identified during a study of T cell responses to AZD1222 COVID-19 vaccine. Findings and limits, study-wide: Spike-specific TCR repertoires showed rising breadth and depth after two AZD1222 doses.

Second doses at about 4 or about 12 weeks were pooled. The CDR3 loop spans 17 amino acids. CDR1 is MGHRA, CDR2 YSYEKL, per germline. V dropped 2 bases and J dropped 2 bases, with 17 bases sitting between them. In its sample, this clone was seen once. Its antigen is unknown. Data came from immunoSEQ multiplex PCR; TCRdb stores just in-frame clones and leaves some out. The sample has 150,000 to 200,000 clones, 85% to 95% seen once. The chain uses TRBV4-1 and TRBJ2-3; perhaps TRBD2 as D (5 bases). This sequence originates from an adult who received the AZD1222 COVID-19 vaccine. The sequencing here drew on peripheral blood, taken 28 days after the second AZD1222 dose. The CDR3 nucleotides read TGCGCCAGCAGCCAATGGCCACCTTCGGGGTTCACAGATACGCAGTATTTT. Translating gives CASSQWPPSGFTDTQYF.